Below are 24 T cell receptor beta chains sequenced from a single sample in a study of T cells after yellow fever vaccination. TCRdb independently ran MiXCR on the 5' RACE reads; one entry per CDR3 protein. The sample comprises hundreds of thousands of distinct CDR3 sequences, 9% to 15% of which are singletons, and more than 13% rests with the top ten. The sequences come from PBMCs, collected on the day of the yellow fever booster vaccination. The source is a young man who received the YFV17D yellow fever vaccine.

This clonotype was counted only a few times. The J gene is TRBJ2-5, the V gene TRBV15; perhaps TRBD2 as D (6 bases). The germline gives CDR1 LNHNV, CDR2 YYDKDF (reference sequence). The V and J ends lost 0 bases and 0 bases respectively, with 8 bases between them. CDR3 length equals 15 residues. The CDR3 region is CATSRDRDYQETQYF. CDR3 DNA sequence: TGTGCCACCAGCAGAGATCGGGACTACCAAGAGACCCAGTACTTC.

Many counts were recorded for this clonotype. This chain joins TRBV12-3 or TRBV12-4 and TRBJ2-7; D possibly corresponds to TRBD2 (6 bases). V was clipped by 3 bases and J by 2 bases, with 14 bases between them. This CDR3 has 15 amino acids. Here the CDR3 reads CASSFQGGTTYEQYF. CDR3 in DNA: TGTGCCAGCAGTTTCCAGGGAGGAACGACCTACGAGCAGTACTTC.

The chain is built from TRBV7-3 and TRBJ2-2, with a weak D call TRBD2 (5 bases). The CDR3 has 16 residues. V lost 5 bases and J lost 1, with 14 bases in between. In germline, CDR1 is SGHTA, CDR2 FQGTGA. CDR3 sequence: CASSHFSGVNTGELFF. In DNA form, the CDR3 reads TGTGCCAGCAGCCATTTCTCCGGGGTGAACACCGGGGAGCTGTTTTTT.

This clonotype was observed a handful of times. The chain joins TRBV28 to TRBJ2-7; perhaps TRBD2 as D (5 bases). The V gene lost 3 bases and the J gene lost 0 bases, with 12 bases spanning the gap. The CDR3 runs to 15 residues. CDR1 is MDHEN and CDR2 is SYDVKM in the germline V gene. CDR3 nucleotides: TGTGCCAGCAGTTTGGCGTATGGGAGCTCCTACGAGCAGTACTTC. Translating gives CASSLAYGSSYEQYF.

This chain uses TRBV20-1 with TRBJ2-1; 7 bases agree with TRBD2. The germline CDR1 and CDR2 sequences are DFQATT and SNEGSKA (reference sequence). The CDR3 spans 16 residues. V lost 3 bases and J lost 2; bases outside the gene matches: 10. Written as DNA, the CDR3 is TGCAGTGCTAGCTCTCCCCGACTAGCCCCCTACAATGAGCAGTTCTTC. Translation: CSASSPRLAPYNEQFF.

The chain combines TRBV7-9 with TRBJ1-1; D is unresolved. The germline V and J ends were trimmed by 5 bases and 7 bases, with 8 bases remaining between them. The CDR3 has 11 amino acids. In germline, CDR1 is SEHNR, CDR2 FQNEAQ (reference sequence). This chain's CDR3 is CASSRDREAFF. CDR3 nucleotide sequence: TGTGCCAGCAGCCGCGACCGTGAAGCTTTCTTT.

The V call is TRBV2, the J call TRBJ2-1, with D hard to call. CDR1 SNHLY and CDR2 FYNNEI come from the germline V gene. CDR3 length: 15 residues. V was pared by 3 bases and J by 0 bases, with 9 bases between. This CDR3 reads CASSDDLSSYNEQFF. The CDR3 DNA reads TGTGCCAGCAGTGATGACCTGAGCTCCTACAATGAGCAGTTCTTC.

CDR3 amino acids: CASSLLAVEETQYF. As DNA, the CDR3 is TGCGCCAGCAGCCTGTTAGCGGTCGAAGAGACCCAGTACTTC. This rearrangement joins TRBV5-1 to TRBJ2-5, with D perhaps TRBD2 (6 bases). Per germline, CDR1 SGHRS and CDR2 YFSETQ. The length of the CDR3 is 14 residues. Trimming took off 4 bases at V and 3 bases at J, with 13 bases between the two ends.

This rearrangement joins TRBV7-3 to TRBJ2-3; 9 bases agree with TRBD2. Germline V CDR1 and CDR2: SGHTA, FQGTGA. J gave up 8 bases and V 4 bases, and 7 bases lay outside the gene matches. The length of the CDR3 is 14 residues. The CDR3 DNA is TGTGCCAGCAGCTCTAGCGGGGTTTGGACTACGCAGTATTTT. This translates into CASSSSGVWTTQYF.

This chain links TRBV2 with TRBJ2-3; D gene uncertain. CDR1 and CDR2 (germline): SNHLY, FYNNEI. Trimming removed 1 base at V and 5 bases at J, with 4 bases between. CDR3 length equals 12 residues. The CDR3, as DNA: TGTGCCAGCAGTGAAGGGGGAGATACGCAGTATTTT. It encodes CASSEGGDTQYF.

The sample holds a few counts of this clonotype. This chain connects TRBV6-1 to TRBJ2-2; TRBD2 agrees at 10 bases. CDR1 and CDR2 (germline): MNHNS, SASEGT. The CDR3 contains 16 residues. Germline trimming cut 8 bases from V and 6 bases from J; bases unmatched to any gene: 12. CDR3 DNA sequence: TGTGCCAGCGGGGGGATAGCGGGAGGCGTCTCCGGGGAGCTGTTTTTT. It specifies CASGGIAGGVSGELFF.

This clonotype was counted between two and nine times. The rearrangement links TRBV2 to TRBJ2-7, with TRBD2 as a possible D gene (6 bases). The V and J ends lost 3 bases and 6 bases respectively, with 12 bases between them. Germline V gives CDR1 SNHLY, CDR2 FYNNEI. The CDR3 contains 13 residues. Written as DNA, the CDR3 is TGTGCCAGCAGTGAGGGGGGAAGCGGCGAGCAGTACTTC. Amino acid sequence: CASSEGGSGEQYF. Drawing the rest from reference TRBV2 and TRBJ2-7, the complete variable domain is EPEVTQTPSHQVTQMGQEVILRCVPISNHLYFYWYRQILGQKVEFLVSFYNNEISEKSEIFDDQFSVERPDGSNFTLKIRSTKLEDSAMYFCASSEGGSGEQYFGPGTRLTVT.

This clonotype was counted between two and nine times. The J gene is TRBJ2-1, the V gene TRBV19; no clear D. The CDR3 extends over 12 amino acids. Germline CDR1 and CDR2: LNHDA and SQIVND (reference sequence). V was trimmed by 6 bases and J by 8 bases, leaving 11 bases between them. The chain's CDR3 is CASRPKGDEQFF. The DNA for the CDR3 is TGTGCCAGTAGGCCCAAGGGCGATGAGCAGTTCTTC.

V gene TRBV14 combines with J gene TRBJ2-5, with a possible D match to TRBD1 (6 bases). Germline V gene sequence: CDR1 SGHDN, CDR2 FVKESK. The CDR3 has 15 residues. Trimming cost V 2 bases and J 1 base, with 11 bases left between them. Written as DNA, the CDR3 is TGTGCCAGCAGCCAAAACCGGGACATCCAAGAGACCCAGTACTTC. It codes for CASSQNRDIQETQYF. The full variable domain, with the rest looked up from reference TRBV14 and TRBJ2-5, is EAGVTQFPSHSVIEKGQTVTLRCDPISGHDNLYWYRRVMGKEIKFLLHFVKESKQDESGMPNNRFLAERTGGTYSTLKVQPAELEDSGVYFCASSQNRDIQETQYFGPGTRLLVL.

The chain joins TRBV10-3 to TRBJ2-1, with 9 bases that match TRBD2. In germline, CDR1 is ENHRY, CDR2 SYGVKD. The length of the CDR3 is 16 residues. Germline trimming cut 3 bases from V and 5 bases from J; bases unmatched to any gene: 8. The CDR3: CAISDTTSGLNNEQFF. CDR3 nucleotide sequence: TGTGCCATCAGTGACACGACTAGCGGCCTAAACAATGAGCAGTTCTTC.

This clonotype was picked up a small number of times. J is TRBJ1-5 and V is TRBV15; the D gene is possibly TRBD1 (5 bases). The CDR3 length is 16 residues. Germline assignment: CDR1 LNHNV and CDR2 YYDKDF (reference sequence). Between the trimmed V and J ends, which lost 3 bases and 3 bases, there was a span of 15 bases. Written as DNA, the CDR3 is TGTGCCACCAGCAGCCAACATGCGGGGACCAATCAGCCCCAGCATTTT. Translating it yields CATSSQHAGTNQPQHF.

This clonotype has a handful of counts. V gene TRBV28 combines with J gene TRBJ2-3, with D perhaps matching TRBD1 (6 bases). There are 13 residues in the CDR3. Trimming left V 3 bases short and J 9 bases short, with 13 bases between. Germline V lookup: CDR1 MDHEN, CDR2 SYDVKM. As DNA, the CDR3 is TGTGCCAGCAGTTTGGCAGGGGAGTACACGCAGTATTTT. It translates to CASSLAGEYTQYF.

In this sample, this clonotype turned up a few times. The chain uses TRBV20-1 and TRBJ2-5; D is ambiguous. CDR3 size: 13 residues. V shed 6 bases and J shed 2 bases, with 13 bases lying between them. CDR1 and CDR2 (germline): DFQATT, SNEGSKA (reference sequence). CDR3 sequence: CSAFRFLQETQYF. DNA for the CDR3: TGCAGTGCCTTCCGGTTCTTACAAGAGACCCAGTACTTC.

This clonotype was seen more than once but under ten times. The gene calls are TRBV12-3 or TRBV12-4 and TRBJ2-3; a possible D gene is TRBD1 (6 bases). The V end was cut by 7 bases, the J end by 0 bases, with 11 bases between. This CDR3 has 14 residues. CDR3 protein: CASTRDTSTDTQYF. The CDR3 DNA sequence: TGTGCCAGCACCCGGGACACTAGCACAGATACGCAGTATTTT.

This chain links TRBV27 with TRBJ2-1; TRBD2 is a possible D gene (6 bases). Looked up from germline, CDR1 is MNHEY and CDR2 is SMNVEV (reference sequence). V was cut by 2 bases and J by 4 bases, with 24 bases left in between. CDR3 size: 19 residues. The CDR3 coding sequence is TGTGCCAGCAGTTTACGTCAATCTCCGGGGGAGATTAAGTACAATGAGCAGTTCTTC. It yields the protein CASSLRQSPGEIKYNEQFF.

The chain has TRBV20-1 and TRBJ2-7; D is perhaps TRBD1 (5 bases). The germline V gene encodes CDR1 DFQATT and CDR2 SNEGSKA (reference sequence). The CDR3 is 15 residues long. V dropped 0 bases and J dropped 2 bases, with 14 bases sitting between them. CDR3 nucleotide sequence: TGCAGTGCTAGAGAGGGGCCCCAGAAAACCTACGAGCAGTACTTC. Translation gives CSAREGPQKTYEQYF.

This chain joins TRBV29-1 and TRBJ1-5; D ambiguous. Germline CDR1 SQVTM, CDR2 ANQGSEA. The CDR3 has 13 amino acids. The V gene lost 6 bases and the J gene lost 6 bases, with 15 bases spanning the gap. CDR3 bases: TGCAGCGTCCTAACCGCGGGTGGTCAGCCCCAGCATTTT. It codes for CSVLTAGGQPQHF.

This rearrangement joins TRBV7-9 to TRBJ2-1; TRBD1 agrees at 7 bases. V was pared by 8 bases and J by 0 bases, with 10 bases of the junction left unmatched. This CDR3 region has 16 residues. CDR1 and CDR2 from the germline V gene are SEHNR and FQNEAQ (reference sequence). CDR3 region: CASDYRGLSSYNEQFF. The CDR3 DNA sequence: TGTGCCAGCGATTACAGGGGCCTGAGCTCCTACAATGAGCAGTTCTTC.

This chain joins TRBV5-4 and TRBJ2-7; TRBD2 matches 8 bases. Looked up from germline, CDR1 is SGHNT and CDR2 is YYREEE (reference sequence). Trimming removed 2 bases from V and 3 bases from J; junction bases left unmatched: 10. CDR3 length: 16 amino acids. CDR3 in amino acids: CASSFSLAEGFYEQYF. CDR3 sequence (DNA): TGTGCCAGCAGCTTTTCACTAGCGGAGGGATTCTACGAGCAGTACTTC.